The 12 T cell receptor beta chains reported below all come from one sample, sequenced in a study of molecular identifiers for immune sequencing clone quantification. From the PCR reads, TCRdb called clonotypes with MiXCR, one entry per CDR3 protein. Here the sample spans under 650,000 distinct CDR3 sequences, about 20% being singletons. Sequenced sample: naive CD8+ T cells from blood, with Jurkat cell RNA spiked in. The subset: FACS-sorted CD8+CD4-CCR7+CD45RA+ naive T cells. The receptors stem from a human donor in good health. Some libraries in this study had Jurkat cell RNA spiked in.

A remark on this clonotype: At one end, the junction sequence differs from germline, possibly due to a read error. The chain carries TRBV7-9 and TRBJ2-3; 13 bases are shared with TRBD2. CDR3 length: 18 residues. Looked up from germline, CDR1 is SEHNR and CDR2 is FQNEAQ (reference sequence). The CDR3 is CASRSTSGRLGPPDTLYF. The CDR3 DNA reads TGTGCCAGCAGGTCGACTAGCGGGAGGTTGGGGCCGCCAGATACGCTGTATTTT.

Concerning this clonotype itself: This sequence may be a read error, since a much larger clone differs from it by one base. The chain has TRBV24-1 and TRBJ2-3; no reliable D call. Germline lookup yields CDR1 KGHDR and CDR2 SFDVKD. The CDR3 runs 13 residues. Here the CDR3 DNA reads TGTGCCTCCAGTGATTTGCTAGCAGATACGCAGTATTTT. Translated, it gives CASSDLLADTQYF.

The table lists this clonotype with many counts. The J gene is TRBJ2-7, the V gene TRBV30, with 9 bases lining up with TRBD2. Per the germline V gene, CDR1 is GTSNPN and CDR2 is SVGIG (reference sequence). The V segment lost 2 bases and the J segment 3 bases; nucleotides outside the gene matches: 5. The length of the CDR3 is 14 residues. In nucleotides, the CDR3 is TGTGCCTGGAGTAGGGATAGCGGGGGCTACGAGCAGTACTTC. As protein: CAWSRDSGGYEQYF.

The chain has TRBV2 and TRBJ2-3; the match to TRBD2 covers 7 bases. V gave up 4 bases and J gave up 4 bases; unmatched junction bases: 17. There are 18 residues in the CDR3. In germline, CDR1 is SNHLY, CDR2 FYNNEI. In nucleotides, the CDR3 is TGTGCCAGCAGTGGGGACTGGGGCGGGGGTGAGTGGTCAGATACGCAGTATTTT. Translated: CASSGDWGGGEWSDTQYF.

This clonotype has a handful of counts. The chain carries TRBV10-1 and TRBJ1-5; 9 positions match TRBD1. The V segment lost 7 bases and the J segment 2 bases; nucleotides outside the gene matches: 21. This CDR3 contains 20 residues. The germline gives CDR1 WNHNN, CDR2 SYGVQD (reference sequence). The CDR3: CASMAPLFGTGRLGNQPQHF. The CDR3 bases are TGCGCCAGCATGGCCCCCCTATTTGGGACAGGGAGATTGGGCAATCAGCCCCAGCATTTT.

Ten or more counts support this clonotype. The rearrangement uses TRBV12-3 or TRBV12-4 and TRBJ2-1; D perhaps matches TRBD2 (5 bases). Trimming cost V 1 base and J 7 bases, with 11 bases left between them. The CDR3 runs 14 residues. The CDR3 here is CASSLGLAWNEQFF. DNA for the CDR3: TGTGCCAGCAGTTTAGGGCTAGCATGGAATGAGCAGTTCTTC.

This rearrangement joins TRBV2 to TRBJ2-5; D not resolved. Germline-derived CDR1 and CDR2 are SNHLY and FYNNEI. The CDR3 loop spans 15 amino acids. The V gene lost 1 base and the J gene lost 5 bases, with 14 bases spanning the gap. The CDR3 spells CASSEGPGLEETQYF. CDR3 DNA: TGTGCCAGCAGTGAAGGGCCGGGTCTAGAGGAGACCCAGTACTTC.

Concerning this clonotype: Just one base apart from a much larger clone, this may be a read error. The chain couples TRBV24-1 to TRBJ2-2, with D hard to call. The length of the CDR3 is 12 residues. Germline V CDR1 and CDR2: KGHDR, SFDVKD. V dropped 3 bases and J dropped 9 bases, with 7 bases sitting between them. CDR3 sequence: CATSDTERELFF. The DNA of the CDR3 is TGTGCCACCAGTGATACAGAGCGGGAGCTGTTTTTT.

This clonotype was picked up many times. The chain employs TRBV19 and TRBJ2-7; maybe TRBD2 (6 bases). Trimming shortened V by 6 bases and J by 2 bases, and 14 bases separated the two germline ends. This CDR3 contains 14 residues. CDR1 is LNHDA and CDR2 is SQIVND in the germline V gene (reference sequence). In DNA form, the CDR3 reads TGTGCCAGTAGGCCCACTAGCACAACCTACGAGCAGTACTTC. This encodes CASRPTSTTYEQYF. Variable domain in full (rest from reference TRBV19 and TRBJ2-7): DGGITQSPKYLFRKEGQNVTLSCEQNLNHDAMYWYRQDPGQGLRLIYYSQIVNDFQKGDIAEGYSVSREKKESFPLTVTSAQKNPTAFYLCASRPTSTTYEQYFGPGTRLTVT.

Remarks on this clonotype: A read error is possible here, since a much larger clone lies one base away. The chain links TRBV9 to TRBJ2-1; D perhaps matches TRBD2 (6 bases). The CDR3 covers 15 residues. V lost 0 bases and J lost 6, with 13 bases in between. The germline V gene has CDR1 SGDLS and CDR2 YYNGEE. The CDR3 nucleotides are TGTGCCAGCAGCGTAGAAGGCGGGGAGGTCAATGAGCAGTTCTTC. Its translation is CASSVEGGEVNEQFF.

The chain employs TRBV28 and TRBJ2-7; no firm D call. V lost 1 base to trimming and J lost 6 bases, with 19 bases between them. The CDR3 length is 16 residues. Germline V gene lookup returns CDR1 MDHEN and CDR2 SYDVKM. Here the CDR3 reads CASSLSAGRKTCEQYF. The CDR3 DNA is TGTGCCAGCAGTTTATCGGCAGGCAGAAAAACCTGCGAGCAGTACTTC. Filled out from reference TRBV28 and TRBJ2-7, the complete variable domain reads DVKVTQSSRYLVKRTGEKVFLECVQDMDHENMFWYRQDPGLGLRLIYFSYDVKMKEKGDIPEGYSVSREKKERFSLILESASTNQTSMYLCASSLSAGRKTCEQYFGPGTRLTVT.

This CDR3 reads CASSHNPGQGLNTEAFF. The CDR3 DNA is TGTGCCAGCAGTCATAACCCGGGACAGGGGCTGAACACTGAAGCTTTCTTT. This chain uses TRBV7-9 with TRBJ1-1; TRBD1 matches at 10 bases. The CDR3 spans 17 residues. CDR1 SEHNR and CDR2 FQNEAQ come from the germline V gene (reference sequence). J was trimmed by 0 bases and V by 6 bases; bases with no gene match: 10.